These 17 T cell receptor beta chains were sequenced from one sample in a study of blood T cell repertoires in COVID-19. Data came from immunoSEQ multiplex PCR; TCRdb stores just in-frame clones and leaves some out. The sample records about 220,000 clones, roughly 83% being singletons. Source material: PBMCs or T cells enriched from blood (not recorded which). These receptors originate from a woman between 40 and 55 years old with acute COVID-19.

The chain carries TRBV11-2 and TRBJ2-7, with 11 positions matching TRBD2. Trimming at V came to 1 base and at J to 4 bases, leaving 6 bases not matched to a gene. The length of the CDR3 is 16 residues. Germline loops: CDR1 SGHAT, CDR2 FQNNGV. The CDR3, as DNA: TGTGCCAGCAGCTTAGTGTCGGCTAGCGGGGGGTACGAGCAGTACTTC. Its translation is CASSLVSASGGYEQYF.

The gene calls are TRBV7-3 and TRBJ1-1, with TRBD1 matching 7 bases. Per germline, CDR1 SGHTA and CDR2 FQGTGA. Germline trimming cut 1 base from V and 7 bases from J; bases unmatched to any gene: 6. The CDR3 has 14 amino acids. The DNA of the CDR3 is TGTGCCAGCAGCTTAAAGATATCAGGGGGTGAAGCTTTCTTT. It specifies CASSLKISGGEAFF.

This clone was picked up one time. The DNA for the CDR3 is TGCGCCAGCAGCCCGCGGGGACTAGCGGGATACGAGCAGTACTTC. Translating it yields CASSPRGLAGYEQYF. V and J are TRBV5-1 and TRBJ2-7; TRBD2 matches at 13 bases. V dropped 4 bases and J dropped 4; count of bases not matched to a gene: 5. Germline CDR1 reads SGHRS; CDR2 reads YFSETQ. The CDR3 covers 15 residues.

The V and J genes are TRBV6-1 and TRBJ2-5; D unclear. The CDR3 has 12 residues. Trimming took 2 bases from V and 5 from J, leaving 6 bases between them. Looked up from germline, CDR1 is MNHNS and CDR2 is SASEGT. In DNA, the CDR3 is TGTGCCAGCAGTGAAAACCGGGAGACCCAGTACTTC. This translates into CASSENRETQYF.

The V gene is TRBV6-2 or TRBV6-3, the J gene TRBJ1-5; maybe TRBD1 (5 bases). CDR1 and CDR2 (germline): MNHEY, SVGEGT. With 0 bases removed from V and 0 bases from J, the gap between germline ends came to 12 bases. The CDR3 runs to 17 residues. In DNA form, the CDR3 reads TGTGCCAGCAGTTACTCTGGACAACCGTATAGCAATCAGCCCCAGCATTTT. This gives the protein CASSYSGQPYSNQPQHF.

The sample holds one count of this clone. The DNA of the CDR3 is TGTGCCAGCAGTTACAGGGAAAATCAGCCCCAGCATTTT. It yields the protein CASSYRENQPQHF. The chain couples TRBV28 to TRBJ1-5; a possible D gene is TRBD1 (6 bases). Germline V gene sequence: CDR1 MDHEN, CDR2 SYDVKM. V lost 4 bases to trimming and J lost 4 bases, with 8 bases between them. The CDR3 extends over 13 amino acids.

V and J are TRBV19 and TRBJ1-5; TRBD1 matches at 7 bases. With V trimmed by 5 bases and J by 5 bases, 24 bases remained unmatched. This CDR3 has 20 amino acids. From germline, CDR1 is LNHDA and CDR2 SQIVND (reference sequence). The CDR3 DNA is TGTGCCAGTAGTTCAACGACAGGGAGGTTCGGGGTTTTAGGGGATCAGCCCCAGCATTTT. Translating it yields CASSSTTGRFGVLGDQPQHF.

This sequence joins TRBV2 and TRBJ1-3, with 9 nucleotides matching TRBD1. J gave up 3 bases and V 5 bases, and 5 bases lay outside the gene matches. This CDR3 contains 15 residues. Germline CDR1 reads SNHLY; CDR2 reads FYNNEI. The CDR3 DNA reads TGTGCCAGCAGTTCTACAGGGGGCAATGGAAACACCATATATTTT. Its protein is CASSSTGGNGNTIYF.

The chain couples TRBV18 to TRBJ1-2; 8 bases align to TRBD1. This CDR3 has 18 amino acids. J was trimmed by 2 bases and V by 5 bases; bases with no gene match: 16. Germline CDR1 and CDR2: KGHSH and LQKENI. CDR3 sequence reads: CASSLHPPGGQQNYGYTF. Written as DNA, the CDR3 is TGTGCCAGCTCATTGCACCCCCCAGGGGGCCAACAAAACTATGGCTACACCTTC.

This clone was found once. The chain couples TRBV6-5 to TRBJ2-2; 7 bases agree with TRBD1. This CDR3 contains 14 residues. The germline V gene has CDR1 MNHEY and CDR2 SVGAGI. The ends lost 5 bases at V and 6 bases at J; junction bases unmatched: 6. For the CDR3, the DNA is TGTGCCAGCAGTCTGCAGGGGGTGGCCGGGGAGCTGTTTTTT. As protein: CASSLQGVAGELFF.

The V and J genes are TRBV30 and TRBJ1-2; 7 bases align to TRBD1. The germline gives CDR1 GTSNPN, CDR2 SVGIG (reference sequence). This CDR3 region has 13 residues. V was pared by 4 bases and J by 7 bases, with 9 bases of the junction left unmatched. CDR3 sequence: CAWTTNRGTGYTF. The CDR3, as DNA: TGTGCCTGGACCACCAACAGGGGTACTGGCTACACCTTC. Drawing the rest from reference TRBV30 and TRBJ1-2, the complete variable domain is SQTIHQWPATLVQPVGSPLSLECTVEGTSNPNLYWYRQAAGRGLQLLFYSVGIGQISSEVPQNLSASRPQDRQFILSSKKLLLSDSGFYLCAWTTNRGTGYTFGSGTRLTVV.

V usage is TRBV11-2 and J usage is TRBJ2-1; no clear D gene. The germline V gene encodes CDR1 SGHAT and CDR2 FQNNGV. The CDR3 totals 14 residues. V was pared by 5 bases and J by 5 bases, with 13 bases between. The chain's CDR3 is CASSPRALDNEQFF. DNA of the CDR3: TGTGCCAGCAGCCCTCGAGCTTTAGACAATGAGCAGTTCTTC. The whole variable domain, remainder taken from reference TRBV11-2 and TRBJ2-1, is EAGVAQSPRYKIIEKRQSVAFWCNPISGHATLYWYQQILGQGPKLLIQFQNNGVVDDSQLPKDRFSAERLKGVDSTLKIQPAKLEDSAVYLCASSPRALDNEQFFGPGTRLTVL.

This chain uses TRBV3-1 (or the pseudogene TRBV3-2) with TRBJ2-5, with 12 nucleotides matching TRBD1. The junction had 11 bases not matched to a gene; V was cut back by 7 bases and J by 5 bases. Germline CDR1 reads LGHDT; CDR2 reads YNNKEL (reference sequence). The CDR3 extends over 16 amino acids. The CDR3 DNA is TGTGCCAGCAACCCAACCGGGACAGGGGGCGCGGAGACCCAGTACTTC. The encoded protein is CASNPTGTGGAETQYF.

DNA of the CDR3: TGTGCCACCAGCAGAGCGCCTGGAGGGCCTACCTACAATGAGCAGTTCTTC. This codes for CATSRAPGGPTYNEQFF. V is TRBV15 and J is TRBJ2-1, with a tentative D call TRBD2 (6 bases). The V gene's germline CDR1 is LNHNV and CDR2 YYDKDF (reference sequence). This CDR3 has 17 amino acids. The germline V and J ends were trimmed by 1 base and 2 bases, with 15 bases remaining between them.

J is TRBJ2-2 and V is TRBV5-1, with D possibly matching TRBD2 (5 bases). Germline values: CDR1 SGHRS, CDR2 YFSETQ. This CDR3 region has 15 residues. V was cut by 0 bases and J by 3 bases, with 9 bases left in between. CDR3 bases: TGCGCCAGCAGCTTGGGTGGGAGCTACACCGGGGAGCTGTTTTTT. Translating it yields CASSLGGSYTGELFF.

CDR3: CASSRTNTFLADTQYF. The DNA for the CDR3 is TGTGCCAGCTCCCGGACAAACACATTTCTCGCAGATACGCAGTATTTT. This chain joins TRBV7-2 and TRBJ2-3; TRBD1 might be the D (5 bases). The CDR3 spans 16 residues. With 8 bases removed from V and 4 bases from J, the gap between germline ends came to 22 bases. CDR1 and CDR2 (germline): SGHTA, FQGNSA.

The rearrangement uses TRBV5-1 and TRBJ2-2; 7 bases fit TRBD2. The V gene's germline CDR1 is SGHRS and CDR2 YFSETQ. J gave up 5 bases and V 3 bases, and 7 bases lay outside the gene matches. The CDR3 extends over 15 amino acids. In nucleotides, the CDR3 is TGCGCCAGCAGCTCCGGGACTAAGTTTACCGGGGAGCTGTTTTTT. Its translation: CASSSGTKFTGELFF.